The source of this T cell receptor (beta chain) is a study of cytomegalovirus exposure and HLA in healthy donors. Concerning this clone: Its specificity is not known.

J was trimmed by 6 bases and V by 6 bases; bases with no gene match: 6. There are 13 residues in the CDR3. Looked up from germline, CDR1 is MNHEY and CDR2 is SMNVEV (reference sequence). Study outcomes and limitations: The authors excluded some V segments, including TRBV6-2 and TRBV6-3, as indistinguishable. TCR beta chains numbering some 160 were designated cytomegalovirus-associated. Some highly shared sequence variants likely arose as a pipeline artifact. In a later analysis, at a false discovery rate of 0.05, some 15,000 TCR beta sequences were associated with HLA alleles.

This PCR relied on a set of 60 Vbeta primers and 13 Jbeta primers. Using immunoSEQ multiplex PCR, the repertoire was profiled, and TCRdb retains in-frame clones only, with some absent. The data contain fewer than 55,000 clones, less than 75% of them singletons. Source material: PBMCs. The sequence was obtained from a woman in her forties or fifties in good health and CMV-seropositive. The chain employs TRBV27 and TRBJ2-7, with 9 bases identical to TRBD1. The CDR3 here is CASRRDRVAEQYF. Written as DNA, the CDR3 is TGTGCCAGCAGACGGGACAGGGTTGCCGAGCAGTACTTC.